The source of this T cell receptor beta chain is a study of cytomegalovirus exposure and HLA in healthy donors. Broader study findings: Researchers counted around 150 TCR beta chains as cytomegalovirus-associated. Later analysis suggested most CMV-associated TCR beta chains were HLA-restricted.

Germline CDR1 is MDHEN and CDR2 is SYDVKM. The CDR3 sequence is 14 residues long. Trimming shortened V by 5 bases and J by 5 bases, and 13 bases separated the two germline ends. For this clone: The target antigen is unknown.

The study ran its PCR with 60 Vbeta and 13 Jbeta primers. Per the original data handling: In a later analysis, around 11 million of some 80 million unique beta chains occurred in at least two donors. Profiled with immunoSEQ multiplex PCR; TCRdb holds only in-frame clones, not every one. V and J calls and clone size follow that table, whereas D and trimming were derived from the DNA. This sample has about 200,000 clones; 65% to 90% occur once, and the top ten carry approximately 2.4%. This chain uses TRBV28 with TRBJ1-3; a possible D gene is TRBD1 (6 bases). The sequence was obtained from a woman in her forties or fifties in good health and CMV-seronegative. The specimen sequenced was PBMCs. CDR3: CASSPGQGRNTIYF. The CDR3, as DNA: TGTGCCAGCAGTCCCGGGCAGGGGAGAAACACCATATATTTT.